The 25 T cell receptor beta chains below come from one sample, sequenced in a study of control samples from healthy donors and cancer patients. Assay used: immunoSEQ multiplex PCR; TCRdb lists only in-frame clones, some missing. Of 100,000 to 150,000 clones listed, roughly 92% are singletons. The sequenced material came from blood. These receptors originate from a young man in good health.

The chain carries TRBV3-1 (or the pseudogene TRBV3-2) and TRBJ1-1; D gene ambiguous. Germline V lookup: CDR1 LGHDT, CDR2 YNNKEL (reference sequence). The CDR3 has 13 residues. With 3 bases removed from V and 4 bases from J, the gap between germline ends came to 9 bases. The CDR3 spells CASSHGRGTEAFF. For the CDR3, the DNA is TGTGCCAGCAGCCACGGTCGCGGCACTGAAGCTTTCTTT.

The rearrangement links TRBV2 to TRBJ1-2, with D perhaps matching TRBD1 (5 bases). Trimming took off 4 bases at V and 6 bases at J, with 12 bases between the two ends. The CDR3 totals 13 residues. Germline V CDR1 and CDR2: SNHLY, FYNNEI. Here the CDR3 reads CASSVQTADGYTF. Written as DNA, the CDR3 is TGTGCCAGCAGTGTACAGACAGCTGATGGCTACACCTTC.

The chain combines TRBV24-1 with TRBJ1-2; 8 positions agree with TRBD1. Germline assignment: CDR1 KGHDR and CDR2 SFDVKD. J lost 5 bases, V lost 4 bases, and 14 bases had no gene match. This CDR3 contains 17 residues. The CDR3 DNA reads as TGTGCCACCAGTGACGCCGGGACAGGTGATTACCCATATGGCTACACCTTC. Its translation: CATSDAGTGDYPYGYTF.

V usage is TRBV6-5 and J usage is TRBJ2-7, with no clear D. With 2 bases removed from V and 1 base from J, the gap between germline ends came to 9 bases. The CDR3 is 14 residues long. Germline loops: CDR1 MNHEY, CDR2 SVGAGI. The CDR3, as DNA: TGTGCCAGCAGTTACGGGCAGTTATCCTACGAGCAGTACTTC. Protein sequence: CASSYGQLSYEQYF.

This rearrangement joins TRBV9 to TRBJ2-7; 8 bases match TRBD1. CDR3 size: 14 residues. The junction had 5 bases not matched to a gene; V was cut back by 4 bases and J by 2 bases. Germline CDR1 SGDLS, CDR2 YYNGEE. CDR3 sequence: CASSIGQGAYEQYF. The CDR3 bases are TGTGCCAGCAGCATTGGACAGGGAGCCTACGAGCAGTACTTC. Variable domain in full (rest from reference TRBV9 and TRBJ2-7): DSGVTQTPKHLITATGQRVTLRCSPRSGDLSVYWYQQSLDQGLQFLIQYYNGEERAKGNILERFSAQQFPDLHSELNLSSLELGDSALYFCASSIGQGAYEQYFGPGTRLTVT.

V and J are TRBV2 and TRBJ2-3; 7 bases fit TRBD1. This CDR3 contains 14 residues. The germline gives CDR1 SNHLY, CDR2 FYNNEI. V lost 5 bases and J lost 6; bases outside the gene matches: 8. This CDR3 reads CASSLTGVRDTQYF. CDR3 sequence (DNA): TGTGCCAGCAGTCTCACAGGGGTCAGGGATACGCAGTATTTT.

This clone showed up just a few times. The chain is built from TRBV19 and TRBJ1-2, with D possibly TRBD1 on 5 matching bases. Germline V lookup: CDR1 LNHDA, CDR2 SQIVND (reference sequence). This CDR3 has 14 residues. V lost 5 bases and J 0 bases, leaving 10 bases between the germline ends. CDR3 in amino acids: CASSVAGTNYGYTF. The CDR3 DNA is TGTGCCAGTAGTGTGGCAGGGACTAACTATGGCTACACCTTC.

This clone has a single count. The chain links TRBV19 to TRBJ2-7, with D perhaps TRBD2 (6 bases). Germline CDR1 and CDR2: LNHDA and SQIVND (reference sequence). The CDR3 contains 13 residues. V was clipped by 3 bases and J by 2 bases, with 8 bases between them. DNA for the CDR3: TGTGCCAGTAGTATCCCGGGGGCCTACGAGCAGTACTTC. This encodes CASSIPGAYEQYF.

Only one count was recorded for this clone. V gene TRBV27 combines with J gene TRBJ2-5, with a tentative D call TRBD1 (6 bases). Trimming shortened V by 6 bases and J by 4 bases, and 12 bases separated the two germline ends. Germline CDR1 and CDR2: MNHEY and SMNVEV (reference sequence). The CDR3 runs 13 residues. CDR3 residues: CASRLQGAETQYF. The CDR3, as DNA: TGTGCCAGCAGACTACAGGGCGCAGAGACCCAGTACTTC.

This chain links TRBV6-1 with TRBJ1-4; D gene ambiguous. The germline V gene encodes CDR1 MNHNS and CDR2 SASEGT. The CDR3 length is 14 residues. Trimming pared 1 base from V and 7 bases from J, leaving 10 bases between. CDR3 protein: CASSEGWSGEKLFF. The CDR3 nucleotides read TGTGCCAGCAGTGAAGGGTGGAGCGGTGAAAAACTGTTTTTT.

This rearrangement joins TRBV11-2 to TRBJ1-3; possibly TRBD1 for D (5 bases). The germline CDR1 and CDR2 sequences are SGHAT and FQNNGV. The CDR3 extends over 18 amino acids. Trimming stripped 5 bases from V and 2 bases from J, with 22 bases between. The CDR3 protein is CASSLRGHHVGTGNTIYF. CDR3 nucleotides: TGTGCCAGCAGCCTAAGGGGCCACCACGTCGGTACTGGAAACACCATATATTTT. The whole variable domain, remainder taken from reference TRBV11-2 and TRBJ1-3, is EAGVAQSPRYKIIEKRQSVAFWCNPISGHATLYWYQQILGQGPKLLIQFQNNGVVDDSQLPKDRFSAERLKGVDSTLKIQPAKLEDSAVYLCASSLRGHHVGTGNTIYFGEGSWLTVV.

This chain joins TRBV6-5 and TRBJ2-7; 7 bases line up with TRBD2. The CDR3 is made up of 14 amino acids. J gave up 2 bases and V 4 bases, and 5 bases lay outside the gene matches. Germline assignment: CDR1 MNHEY and CDR2 SVGAGI. The CDR3 nucleotides are TGTGCCAGCAGTTCGGTGGGGACTACCTACGAGCAGTACTTC. Its translation: CASSSVGTTYEQYF.

In this sample, this clone turned up once. The chain links TRBV6-6 to TRBJ1-2, with 7 bases aligning to TRBD1. The CDR3 has 16 amino acids. Germline V CDR1 and CDR2: MNHNY, SVGAGI (reference sequence). With V trimmed by 6 bases and J by 3 bases, 13 bases remained unmatched. The chain's CDR3 is CASSPTRQGKYYGYTF. CDR3 in DNA: TGTGCCAGCAGCCCAACCCGACAGGGTAAATACTATGGCTACACCTTC.

The gene calls are TRBV19 and TRBJ1-4; TRBD1 agrees at 8 bases. Germline V gene lookup returns CDR1 LNHDA and CDR2 SQIVND (reference sequence). The CDR3 covers 15 residues. V was pared by 6 bases and J by 10 bases, with 13 bases of the junction left unmatched. CDR3 nucleotides: TGTGCCAGTAGAACACAGGGGGTGGATCAAGGAAAACTGTTTTTT. Translated, it gives CASRTQGVDQGKLFF. The full variable domain, in which reference TRBV19 and TRBJ1-4 provide the parts outside the CDR3, is DGGITQSPKYLFRKEGQNVTLSCEQNLNHDAMYWYRQDPGQGLRLIYYSQIVNDFQKGDIAEGYSVSREKKESFPLTVTSAQKNPTAFYLCASRTQGVDQGKLFFGSGTQLSVL.

CDR3 loop: CASRAPASGGTTRTDTQYF. In DNA form, the CDR3 reads TGTGCCAGCAGGGCCCCGGCTAGCGGGGGGACGACACGCACAGATACGCAGTATTTT. The chain combines TRBV2 with TRBJ2-3; 11 nucleotides agree with TRBD2. CDR3 length equals 19 residues. Losses at the gene ends were 6 bases for V and 1 base for J; bases not matched to a gene: 15. CDR1 and CDR2 (germline): SNHLY, FYNNEI.

The genes are TRBV11-2 and TRBJ1-6; D remains ambiguous. Germline-derived CDR1 and CDR2 are SGHAT and FQNNGV. V was shortened by 5 bases and J by 8 bases, with 10 bases between the two germline ends. CDR3 length: 13 amino acids. CDR3 DNA: TGTGCCAGCAGCCGGGAGGAGGATTCACCCCTCCACTTT. Protein product: CASSREEDSPLHF.

The chain couples TRBV5-1 to TRBJ2-3, with D unresolved. The CDR3 is 13 residues long. Germline V lookup: CDR1 SGHRS, CDR2 YFSETQ. V lost 2 bases and J lost 4, with 8 bases in between. The chain's CDR3 is CASSLTGPDTQYF. Here the CDR3 DNA reads TGCGCCAGCAGCTTAACCGGACCAGATACGCAGTATTTT.

This chain uses TRBV5-1 with TRBJ2-1; 11 nucleotides line up with TRBD2. This CDR3 contains 16 residues. The V gene end was trimmed by 6 bases and the J gene end by 12 bases; junction bases not matched to a gene: 17. Germline V gives CDR1 SGHRS, CDR2 YFSETQ. In DNA, the CDR3 is TGCGCCAGCACCCCACCCGGCCTAGCGGGGGGAGGTGGGCAGTTCTTC. This gives the protein CASTPPGLAGGGGQFF.

V gene TRBV6-1 combines with J gene TRBJ1-5, with D hard to call. Germline assignment: CDR1 MNHNS and CDR2 SASEGT. This CDR3 has 14 residues. Trimming cost V 2 bases and J 2 bases, with 7 bases left between them. CDR3 bases: TGTGCCAGCAGTGAATTTCTTGGCAATCAGCCCCAGCATTTT. This sequence encodes CASSEFLGNQPQHF.

V and J are TRBV4-1 and TRBJ1-2; 12 bases match TRBD1. This CDR3 is 16 amino acids long. Trimming at V came to 2 bases and at J to 7 bases, leaving 8 bases not matched to a gene. The germline V gene encodes CDR1 MGHRA and CDR2 YSYEKL. CDR3 region: CASSQRPGQGAGGYTF. As DNA, the CDR3 is TGCGCCAGCAGCCAACGACCGGGACAGGGGGCTGGTGGCTACACCTTC.

The chain links TRBV7-9 to TRBJ1-1, with D hard to call. Germline CDR1 SEHNR, CDR2 FQNEAQ (reference sequence). The CDR3 is made up of 14 amino acids. Trimming left V 4 bases short and J 3 bases short, with 12 bases between. The CDR3 DNA sequence: TGTGCCAGCAGCTCACTAGGGTCGCACACTGAAGCTTTCTTT. This encodes CASSSLGSHTEAFF.

The chain couples TRBV5-1 to TRBJ2-5, with D perhaps TRBD2 (5 bases). The CDR3 is 15 amino acids. Looked up from germline, CDR1 is SGHRS and CDR2 is YFSETQ. With 5 bases removed from V and 4 bases from J, the gap between germline ends came to 18 bases. The CDR3: CASSTEHGDRETQYF. CDR3 DNA: TGCGCCAGCAGTACCGAACACGGGGATAGAGAGACCCAGTACTTC.

The CDR3 loop reads CASSFGQGPRETQYF. Here the CDR3 DNA reads TGTGCCAGCAGCTTCGGACAGGGCCCCAGGGAGACCCAGTACTTC. This chain links TRBV27 with TRBJ2-5, with TRBD1 identical over 8 bases. V was clipped by 6 bases and J by 5 bases; unmatched bases: 11. There are 15 residues in the CDR3. Germline assignment: CDR1 MNHEY and CDR2 SMNVEV (reference sequence).

The CDR3 DNA reads TGTGCCAGCAGTGATTCTAGACTAGCGGGGGGAAATGAGCAGTTCTTC. Its protein product is CASSDSRLAGGNEQFF. The chain links TRBV2 to TRBJ2-1; 13 bases match TRBD2. The V and J ends lost 3 bases and 7 bases, in that order; junction bases with no gene match: 6. The CDR3 totals 16 residues. Germline V gives CDR1 SNHLY, CDR2 FYNNEI.

This rearrangement joins TRBV19 to TRBJ1-6; a possible D gene is TRBD1 (6 bases). Germline values: CDR1 LNHDA, CDR2 SQIVND (reference sequence). With 3 bases removed from V and 15 bases from J, the gap between germline ends came to 12 bases. The CDR3 has 12 residues. The CDR3 loop reads CASSIRGGNLHF. The CDR3 bases are TGTGCCAGTAGTATCCGAGGGGGTAACCTCCACTTT.